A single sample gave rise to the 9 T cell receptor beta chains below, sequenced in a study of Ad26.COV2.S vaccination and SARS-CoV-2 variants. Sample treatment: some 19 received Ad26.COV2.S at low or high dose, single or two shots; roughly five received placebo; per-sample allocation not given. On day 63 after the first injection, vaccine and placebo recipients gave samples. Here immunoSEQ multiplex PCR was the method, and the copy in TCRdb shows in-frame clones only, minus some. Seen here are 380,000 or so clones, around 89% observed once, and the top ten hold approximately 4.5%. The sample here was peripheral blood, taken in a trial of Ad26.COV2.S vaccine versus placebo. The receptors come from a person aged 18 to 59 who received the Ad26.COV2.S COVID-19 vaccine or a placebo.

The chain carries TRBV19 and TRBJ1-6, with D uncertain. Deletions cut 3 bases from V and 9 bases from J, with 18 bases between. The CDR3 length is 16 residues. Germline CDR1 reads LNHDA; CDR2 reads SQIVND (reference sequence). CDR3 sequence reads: CASSMSIVPPSSPLHF. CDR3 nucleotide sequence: TGTGCCAGTAGTATGTCTATAGTCCCTCCGAGTTCACCCCTCCACTTT.

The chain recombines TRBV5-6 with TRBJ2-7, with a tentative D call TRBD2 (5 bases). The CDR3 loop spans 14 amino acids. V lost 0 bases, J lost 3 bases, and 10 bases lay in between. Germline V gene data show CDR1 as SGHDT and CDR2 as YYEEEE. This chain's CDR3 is CASSLGGRVYEQYF. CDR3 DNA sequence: TGTGCCAGCAGCTTGGGTGGGAGAGTCTACGAGCAGTACTTC.

The CDR3 sequence is CASSPTPGAGLYEQYF. DNA for the CDR3: TGCGCCAGCAGCCCGACCCCCGGGGCCGGGTTATACGAGCAGTACTTC. This chain joins TRBV5-1 and TRBJ2-7; D is perhaps TRBD1 or TRBD2 (5 bases each). This CDR3 contains 16 residues. The V gene lost 4 bases and the J gene lost 4 bases, with 21 bases spanning the gap. Germline loops: CDR1 SGHRS, CDR2 YFSETQ.

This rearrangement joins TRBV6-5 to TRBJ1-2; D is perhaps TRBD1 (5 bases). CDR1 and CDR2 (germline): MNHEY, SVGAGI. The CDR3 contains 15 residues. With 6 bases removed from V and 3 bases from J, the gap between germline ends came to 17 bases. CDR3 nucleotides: TGTGCCAGCAGAGACCGGGACGGCGGGGACTATGGCTACACCTTC. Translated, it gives CASRDRDGGDYGYTF.

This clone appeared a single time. The CDR3 reads CASSWGTSGSPDTQYF. CDR3 sequence (DNA): TGTGCCAGCAGCTGGGGGACTAGCGGGAGCCCAGATACGCAGTATTTT. The gene calls are TRBV12-1 and TRBJ2-3; the D call of TRBD2 is as the table states it, not checked on the DNA. TRBV12-1 is a recognized pseudogene. CDR3 size: 16 residues.

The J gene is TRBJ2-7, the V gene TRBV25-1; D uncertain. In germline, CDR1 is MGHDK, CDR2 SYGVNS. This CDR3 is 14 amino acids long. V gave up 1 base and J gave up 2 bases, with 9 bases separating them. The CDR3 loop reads CASSESGVAYEQYF. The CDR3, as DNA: TGTGCCAGCAGTGAATCTGGGGTGGCCTACGAGCAGTACTTC.

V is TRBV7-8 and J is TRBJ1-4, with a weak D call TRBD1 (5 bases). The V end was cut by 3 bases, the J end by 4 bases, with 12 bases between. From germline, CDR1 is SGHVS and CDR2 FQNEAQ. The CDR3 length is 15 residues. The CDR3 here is CASSLGLYLNEKLFF. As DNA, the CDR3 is TGTGCCAGCAGCTTGGGGCTGTATCTTAATGAAAAACTGTTTTTT.

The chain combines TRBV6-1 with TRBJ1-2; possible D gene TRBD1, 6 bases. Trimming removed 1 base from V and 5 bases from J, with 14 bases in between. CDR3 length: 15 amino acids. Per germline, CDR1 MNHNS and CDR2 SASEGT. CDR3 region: CASSEGRDRPYGYTF. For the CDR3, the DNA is TGTGCCAGCAGTGAAGGGCGTGACAGGCCTTATGGCTACACCTTC.

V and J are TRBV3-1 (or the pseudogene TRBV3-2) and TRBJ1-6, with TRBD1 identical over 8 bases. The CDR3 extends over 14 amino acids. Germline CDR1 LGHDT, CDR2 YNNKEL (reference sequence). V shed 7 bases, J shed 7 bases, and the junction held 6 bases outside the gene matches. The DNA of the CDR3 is TGTGCCAGCATCAAGAACAGGGGGAATTCACCCCTCCACTTT. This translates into CASIKNRGNSPLHF.